These 2 T cell receptor beta chains share one sample of origin, sequenced in a study of T cells after yellow fever vaccination. MiXCR, run by TCRdb on the 5' RACE reads, gives a single entry per CDR3 protein. The repertoire holds about 4,400 distinct CDR3 sequences, with more than 7.5% as singletons. Sequenced material: PBMCs, either bulk or a sorted T-cell subset (CD4+, CD8+, memory, or dextramer-sorted; not recorded which), taken 15 days after the yellow fever booster vaccination. The receptors stem from a man younger than 40 who received the YFV17D yellow fever vaccine.

Within the sample, this clonotype is medium-sized. V gene TRBV19 combines with J gene TRBJ2-3; 7 bases line up with TRBD1. The length of the CDR3 is 14 residues. CDR1 is LNHDA and CDR2 is SQIVND in the germline V gene (reference sequence). After removal of 7 bases from V and 4 bases from J, the junction contained 8 bases not matched to a gene. The CDR3 here is CASTKGQGADTQYF. The DNA of the CDR3 is TGTGCCAGTACCAAGGGGCAGGGGGCAGATACGCAGTATTTT.

Within the sample, this clonotype is medium-sized (0.01 to 0.1%). The CDR3 loop reads CASRPGDARGYTF. The DNA of the CDR3 is TGCGCCAGCAGGCCGGGAGATGCCCGTGGCTACACCTTC. The chain links TRBV5-1 to TRBJ1-2; no clear D gene. Germline CDR1 is SGHRS and CDR2 is YFSETQ. The V gene lost 5 bases and the J gene lost 7 bases, with 15 bases spanning the gap. This CDR3 is 13 amino acids long.